This entry features one T cell receptor beta chain sequence. The RNA input was about 0.5 to 1 ug, and it was reverse transcribed with random hexamers. TCRdb re-derived calls from the immunoSEQ multiplex PCR reads in MiXCR, one entry per CDR3 protein. The sample yields roughly 330,000 distinct CDR3 sequences, 90% to 95% seen once. Sequencing of TCR beta was performed on blood CD8+ and CD4+ T cells. This sample was included in a study of CD8 T cells in Susac syndrome. The sequencing sample was made of CD4+ T cells from PBMCs. The TCR sequence derives from a human donor with multiple sclerosis.

CDR3 sequence reads: CASSLAWNNEQFF. CDR3 sequence (DNA): TGTGCCAGCAGCCTCGCGTGGAACAATGAGCAGTTCTTC. V usage is TRBV7-3 and J usage is TRBJ2-1; D gene unclear. The ends were cut back, 5 bases at V and 5 bases at J, with 10 bases in the middle. The CDR3 is 13 amino acids. Germline V gene sequence: CDR1 SGHTA, CDR2 FQGTGA.